This T cell receptor (beta chain) derives from a study of T cell responses to AZD1222 COVID-19 vaccine. On this clone itself: The antigen is undetermined.

Sequencing used immunoSEQ multiplex PCR; TCRdb keeps in-frame clones, though not all of them. The profile shows 200,000 to 250,000 clones, roughly 94% of them singletons. Findings of the study overall: Just a handful of people given AZD1222 tested seropositive at baseline. With two AZD1222 doses given, Spike-specific TCR breadth and depth both rose. White British ancestry dominated among donors, who included more females, and clonal diversity was possibly underestimated. Repertoires in all cases were sampled only once the peak T cell response had passed.

From germline, CDR1 is SGHVS and CDR2 FNYEAQ. This CDR3 comprises 17 residues. V was pared by 2 bases and J by 4 bases, with 18 bases between. The specimen comprised peripheral blood, sampled 28 days after the second dose of the MenACWY control vaccine. The chain links TRBV7-6 to TRBJ1-3, with D possibly TRBD1 on 6 matching bases. This TCR was recovered from an adult who received the MenACWY meningococcal vaccine as a control. The CDR3 coding sequence is TGTGCCAGCAGCTTAAAGCGCCGGGCAGGGGCGGGAAACACCATATATTTT. Its protein product is CASSLKRRAGAGNTIYF.